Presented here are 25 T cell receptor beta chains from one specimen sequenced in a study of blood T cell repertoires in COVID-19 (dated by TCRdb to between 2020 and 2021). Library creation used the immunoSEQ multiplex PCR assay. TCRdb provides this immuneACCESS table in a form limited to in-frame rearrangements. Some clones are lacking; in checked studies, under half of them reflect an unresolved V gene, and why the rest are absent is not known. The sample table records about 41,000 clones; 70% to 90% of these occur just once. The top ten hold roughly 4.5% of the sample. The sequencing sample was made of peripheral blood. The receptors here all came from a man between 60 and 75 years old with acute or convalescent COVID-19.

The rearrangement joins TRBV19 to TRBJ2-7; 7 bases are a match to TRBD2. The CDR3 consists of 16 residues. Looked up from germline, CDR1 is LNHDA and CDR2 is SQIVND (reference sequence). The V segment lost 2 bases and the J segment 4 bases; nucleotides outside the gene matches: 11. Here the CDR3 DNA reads TGTGCCAGTAGTATAACCAGCGGGGCCTCTGTTTACGAGCAGTACTTC. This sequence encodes CASSITSGASVYEQYF.

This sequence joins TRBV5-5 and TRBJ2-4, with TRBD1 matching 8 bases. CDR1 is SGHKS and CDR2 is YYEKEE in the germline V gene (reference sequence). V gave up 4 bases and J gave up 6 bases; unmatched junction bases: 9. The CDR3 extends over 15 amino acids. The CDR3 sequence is CASSPRQGQRNIQYF. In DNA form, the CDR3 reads TGTGCCAGCAGCCCCCGACAGGGGCAAAGAAACATTCAGTACTTC.

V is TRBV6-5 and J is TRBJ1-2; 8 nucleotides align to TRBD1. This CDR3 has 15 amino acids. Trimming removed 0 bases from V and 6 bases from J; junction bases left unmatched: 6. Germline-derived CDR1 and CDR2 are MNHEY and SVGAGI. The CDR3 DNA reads TGTGCCAGCAGTTACTCGAGCCAGGGGGCTGATGGCTACACCTTC. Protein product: CASSYSSQGADGYTF.

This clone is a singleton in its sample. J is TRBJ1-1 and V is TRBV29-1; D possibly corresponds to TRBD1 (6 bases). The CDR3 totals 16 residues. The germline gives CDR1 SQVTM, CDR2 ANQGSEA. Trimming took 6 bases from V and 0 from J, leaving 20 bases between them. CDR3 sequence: CSVGNSGVQMNTEAFF. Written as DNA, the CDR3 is TGCAGCGTCGGGAATTCAGGGGTGCAGATGAACACTGAAGCTTTCTTT.

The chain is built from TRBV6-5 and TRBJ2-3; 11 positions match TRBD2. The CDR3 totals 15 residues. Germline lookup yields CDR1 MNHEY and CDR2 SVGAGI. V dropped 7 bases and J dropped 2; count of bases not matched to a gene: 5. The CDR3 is CASTIAGGPTDTQYF. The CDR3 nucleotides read TGTGCCAGCACAATAGCGGGGGGGCCCACAGATACGCAGTATTTT.

The CDR3 DNA reads as TGTGCCAGCAGCCAAGGCTTACAGGGCTGGGCTTTCTTT. Residues: CASSQGLQGWAFF. The chain links TRBV14 to TRBJ1-1; perhaps TRBD1 as D (6 bases). V lost 1 base and J 11 bases, leaving 14 bases between the germline ends. This CDR3 contains 13 residues. Germline CDR1 SGHDN, CDR2 FVKESK.

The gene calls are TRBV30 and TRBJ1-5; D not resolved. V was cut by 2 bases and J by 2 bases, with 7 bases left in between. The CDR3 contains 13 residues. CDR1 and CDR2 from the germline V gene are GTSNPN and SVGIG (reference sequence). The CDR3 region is CAWSQRGNQPQHF. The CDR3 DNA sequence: TGTGCCTGGAGTCAGCGGGGCAATCAGCCCCAGCATTTT.

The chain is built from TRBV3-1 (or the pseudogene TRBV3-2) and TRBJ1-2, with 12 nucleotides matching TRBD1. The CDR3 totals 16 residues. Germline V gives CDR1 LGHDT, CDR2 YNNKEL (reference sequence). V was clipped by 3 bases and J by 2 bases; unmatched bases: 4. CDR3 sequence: CASSHLGTGGNYGYTF. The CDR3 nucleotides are TGTGCCAGCAGCCATCTAGGGACAGGGGGCAACTATGGCTACACCTTC.

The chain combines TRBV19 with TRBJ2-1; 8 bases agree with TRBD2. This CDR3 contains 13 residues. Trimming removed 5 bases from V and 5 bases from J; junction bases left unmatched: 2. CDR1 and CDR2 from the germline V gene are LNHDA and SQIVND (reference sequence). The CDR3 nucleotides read TGTGCCAGTAGTTTACTAGCGGACAATGAGCAGTTCTTC. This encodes CASSLLADNEQFF.

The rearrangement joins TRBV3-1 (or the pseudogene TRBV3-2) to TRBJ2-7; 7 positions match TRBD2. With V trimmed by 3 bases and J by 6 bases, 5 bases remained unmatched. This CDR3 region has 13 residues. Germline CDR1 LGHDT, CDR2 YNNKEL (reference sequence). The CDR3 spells CASSQNGRGEQYF. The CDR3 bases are TGTGCCAGCAGCCAGAATGGGAGGGGCGAGCAGTACTTC.

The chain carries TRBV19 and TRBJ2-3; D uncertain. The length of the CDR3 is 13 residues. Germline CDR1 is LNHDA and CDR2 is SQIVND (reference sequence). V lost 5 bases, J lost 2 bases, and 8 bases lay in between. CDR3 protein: CASSARVTDTQYF. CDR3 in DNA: TGTGCCAGTAGTGCTAGAGTCACAGATACGCAGTATTTT. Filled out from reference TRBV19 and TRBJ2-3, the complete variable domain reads DGGITQSPKYLFRKEGQNVTLSCEQNLNHDAMYWYRQDPGQGLRLIYYSQIVNDFQKGDIAEGYSVSREKKESFPLTVTSAQKNPTAFYLCASSARVTDTQYFGPGTRLTVL.

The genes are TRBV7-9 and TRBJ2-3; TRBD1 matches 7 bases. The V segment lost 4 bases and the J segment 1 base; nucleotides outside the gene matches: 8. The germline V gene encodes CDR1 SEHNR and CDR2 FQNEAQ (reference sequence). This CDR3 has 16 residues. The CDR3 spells CASSSPRQGGTDTQYF. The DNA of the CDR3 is TGTGCCAGCAGCTCTCCCAGACAGGGTGGCACAGATACGCAGTATTTT.

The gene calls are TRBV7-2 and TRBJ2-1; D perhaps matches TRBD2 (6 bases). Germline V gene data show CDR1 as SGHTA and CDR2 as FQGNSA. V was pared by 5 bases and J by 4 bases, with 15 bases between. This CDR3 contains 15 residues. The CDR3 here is CASSTSRLGYNEQFF. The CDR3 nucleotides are TGTGCCAGCAGCACTAGCAGGCTAGGTTACAATGAGCAGTTCTTC. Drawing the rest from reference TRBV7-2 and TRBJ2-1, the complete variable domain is GAGVSQSPSNKVTEKGKDVELRCDPISGHTALYWYRQSLGQGLEFLIYFQGNSAPDKSGLPSDRFSAERTGGSVSTLTIQRTQQEDSAVYLCASSTSRLGYNEQFFGPGTRLTVL.

The CDR3 nucleotides read TGTGCCAGCAGCTTACGAGGGGGCGGGGGGGCCAGAGATACGCAGTATTTT. It specifies CASSLRGGGGARDTQYF. V gene TRBV7-6 combines with J gene TRBJ2-3; 9 bases map to TRBD2. The V and J ends lost 2 bases and 5 bases, in that order; junction bases with no gene match: 11. Per germline, CDR1 SGHVS and CDR2 FNYEAQ. The CDR3 loop spans 17 amino acids.

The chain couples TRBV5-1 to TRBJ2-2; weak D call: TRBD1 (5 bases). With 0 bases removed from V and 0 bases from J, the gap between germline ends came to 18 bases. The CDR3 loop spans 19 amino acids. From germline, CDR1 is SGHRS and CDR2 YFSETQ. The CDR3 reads CASSLGMRLGQPNTGELFF. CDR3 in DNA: TGCGCCAGCAGCTTGGGGATGAGGCTGGGGCAGCCGAACACCGGGGAGCTGTTTTTT.

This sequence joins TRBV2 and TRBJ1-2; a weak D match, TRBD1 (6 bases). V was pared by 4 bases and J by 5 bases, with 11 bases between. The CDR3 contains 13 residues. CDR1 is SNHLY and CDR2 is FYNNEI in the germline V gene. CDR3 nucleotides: TGTGCCAGCAGTGGGACAGCGGTTTATGGCTACACCTTC. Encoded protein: CASSGTAVYGYTF. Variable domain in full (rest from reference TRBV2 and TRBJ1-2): EPEVTQTPSHQVTQMGQEVILRCVPISNHLYFYWYRQILGQKVEFLVSFYNNEISEKSEIFDDQFSVERPDGSNFTLKIRSTKLEDSAMYFCASSGTAVYGYTFGSGTRLTVV.

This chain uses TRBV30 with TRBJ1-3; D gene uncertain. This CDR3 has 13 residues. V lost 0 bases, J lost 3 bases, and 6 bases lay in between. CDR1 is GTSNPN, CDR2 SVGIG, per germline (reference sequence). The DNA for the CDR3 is TGTGCCTGGAGTGTACTTGTTGGAAACACCATATATTTT. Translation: CAWSVLVGNTIYF. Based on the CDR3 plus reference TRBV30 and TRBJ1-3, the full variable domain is SQTIHQWPATLVQPVGSPLSLECTVEGTSNPNLYWYRQAAGRGLQLLFYSVGIGQISSEVPQNLSASRPQDRQFILSSKKLLLSDSGFYLCAWSVLVGNTIYFGEGSWLTVV.

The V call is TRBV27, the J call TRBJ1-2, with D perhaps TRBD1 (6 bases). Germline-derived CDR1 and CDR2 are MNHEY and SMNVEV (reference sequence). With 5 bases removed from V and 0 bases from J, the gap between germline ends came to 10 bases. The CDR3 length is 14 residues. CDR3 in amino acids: CASSPTGPNYGYTF. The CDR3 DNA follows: TGTGCCAGCAGTCCCACAGGGCCTAACTATGGCTACACCTTC.

The CDR3 sequence: CAWSPGVVYGYTF. The CDR3, as DNA: TGTGCCTGGAGTCCAGGGGTTGTCTATGGCTACACCTTC. The V gene is TRBV30, the J gene TRBJ1-2; possibly TRBD1 for D (6 bases). The CDR3 runs 13 residues. V lost 2 bases to trimming and J lost 4 bases, with 11 bases between them. CDR1 and CDR2 from the germline V gene are GTSNPN and SVGIG (reference sequence).

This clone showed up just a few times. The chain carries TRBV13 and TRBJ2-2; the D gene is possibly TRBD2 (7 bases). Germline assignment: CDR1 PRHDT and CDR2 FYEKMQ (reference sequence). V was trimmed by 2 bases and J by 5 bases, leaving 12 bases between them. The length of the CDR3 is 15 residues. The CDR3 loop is CASSLSGGQTGELFF. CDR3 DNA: TGTGCCAGCAGCTTATCGGGGGGCCAAACCGGGGAGCTGTTTTTT.

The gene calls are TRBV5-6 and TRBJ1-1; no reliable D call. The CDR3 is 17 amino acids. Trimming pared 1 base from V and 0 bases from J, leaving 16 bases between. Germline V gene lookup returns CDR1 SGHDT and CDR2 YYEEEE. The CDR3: CASSLYRSPGMNTEAFF. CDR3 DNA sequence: TGTGCCAGCAGCTTGTACCGCAGCCCAGGTATGAACACTGAAGCTTTCTTT.

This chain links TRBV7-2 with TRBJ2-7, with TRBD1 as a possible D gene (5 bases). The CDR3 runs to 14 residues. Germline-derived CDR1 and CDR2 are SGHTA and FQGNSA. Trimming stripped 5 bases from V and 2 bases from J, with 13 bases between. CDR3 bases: TGTGCCAGCAGCCCCTTTGACAGTACCTACGAGCAGTACTTC. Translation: CASSPFDSTYEQYF.

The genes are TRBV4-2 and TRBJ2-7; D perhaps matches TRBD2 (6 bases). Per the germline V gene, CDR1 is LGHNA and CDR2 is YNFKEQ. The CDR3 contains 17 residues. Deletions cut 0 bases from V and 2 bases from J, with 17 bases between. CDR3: CASSQDFEGRRAYEQYF. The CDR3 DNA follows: TGTGCCAGCAGCCAAGATTTTGAAGGGAGGAGGGCCTACGAGCAGTACTTC.

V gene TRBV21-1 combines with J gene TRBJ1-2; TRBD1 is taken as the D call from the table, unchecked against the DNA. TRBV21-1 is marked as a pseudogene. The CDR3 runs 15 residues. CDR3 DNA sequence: TGTGCCAGCAGCAAAAGAACAGGGGGAGACTATGGCTACACCTTC. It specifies CASSKRTGGDYGYTF.

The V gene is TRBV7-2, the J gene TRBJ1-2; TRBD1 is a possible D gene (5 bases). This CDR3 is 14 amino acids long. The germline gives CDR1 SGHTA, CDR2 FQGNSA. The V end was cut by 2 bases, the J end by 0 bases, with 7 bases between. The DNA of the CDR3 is TGTGCCAGCAGCTTAAGGACACCTAACTATGGCTACACCTTC. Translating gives CASSLRTPNYGYTF. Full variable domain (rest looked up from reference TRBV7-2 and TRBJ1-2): GAGVSQSPSNKVTEKGKDVELRCDPISGHTALYWYRQSLGQGLEFLIYFQGNSAPDKSGLPSDRFSAERTGGSVSTLTIQRTQQEDSAVYLCASSLRTPNYGYTFGSGTRLTVV.